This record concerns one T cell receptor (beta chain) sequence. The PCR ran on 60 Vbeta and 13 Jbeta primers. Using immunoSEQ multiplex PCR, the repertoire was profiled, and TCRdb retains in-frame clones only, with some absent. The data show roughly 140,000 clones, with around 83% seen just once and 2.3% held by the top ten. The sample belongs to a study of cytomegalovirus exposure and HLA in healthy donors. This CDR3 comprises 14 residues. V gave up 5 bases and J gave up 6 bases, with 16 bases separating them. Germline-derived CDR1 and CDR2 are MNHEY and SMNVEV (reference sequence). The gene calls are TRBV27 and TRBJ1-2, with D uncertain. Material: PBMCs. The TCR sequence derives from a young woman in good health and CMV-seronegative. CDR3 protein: CASSLEGRSDGYTF. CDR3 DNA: TGTGCCAGCAGTCTCGAGGGAAGGTCGGATGGCTACACCTTC.